This TCR beta chain was profiled in a study of T cell responses to AZD1222 COVID-19 vaccine. About the study: The analysis combined second doses at about 4 or about 12 weeks.

Only in-frame clones appear in the TCRdb table, and some are missing; sequencing was by immunoSEQ multiplex PCR. The sample yields about 92,000 clones, approximately 91% seen once. With 2 bases removed from V and 4 bases from J, the gap between germline ends came to 6 bases. Germline V gene sequence: CDR1 LNHDA, CDR2 SQIVND (reference sequence). CDR3 length: 13 residues. The V call is TRBV19, the J call TRBJ1-5; D unclear. The clonotype comes from an adult in good health. Sequencing used peripheral blood, obtained on day 0 of AZD1222 vaccination. The CDR3 DNA reads as TGTGCCAGTAGTATAAGAGATAATCAGCCCCAGCATTTT. Amino acid sequence: CASSIRDNQPQHF.